This T cell receptor beta chain derives from a study of patients and donors after allogeneic stem cell transplantation. The CDR3 sequence is 15 residues long. Trimming removed 3 bases at V and 8 bases at J, with 16 bases between. Germline assignment: CDR1 SGHAT and CDR2 FQDESV (reference sequence). This clonotype was seen repeatedly, ten times or more. MiXCR, run by TCRdb on the RT-PCR reads, gives a single entry per CDR3 protein. The profile shows approximately 90,000 distinct CDR3 sequences, approximately 5% of them singletons. This receptor was identified in a human donor who was either an allogeneic HSCT recipient or a stem cell or donor lymphocyte infusion donor (not recorded which). It is not recorded whose cells these are; they may come from a transplant donor. The chain joins TRBV11-1 to TRBJ2-2; TRBD1 might be the D (7 bases). Sequencing was performed on blood, either unsorted or a sorted T cell fraction (not recorded which). The CDR3 protein is CASSFGGTDRGELFF. The CDR3 DNA reads as TGTGCCAGCAGCTTCGGCGGGACAGACCGAGGGGAGCTGTTTTTT.